This TCR beta chain was captured by sequencing in a study of blood T cells in healthy people across ages. General study results and limits: Those diversity estimates obtained from one million T cells were thought to be underestimates.

Comment on this clonotype: Its antigen remains unidentified.

A sample-barcoded 5' primer and a J-beta primer mix were used in a second PCR of roughly 6 to 11 cycles. TCRdb re-called the 5' RACE reads through MiXCR, storing one row per CDR3 protein. This table has some 670,000 distinct CDR3 sequences, roughly half appearing once. The source of this sequence is a woman older than 75 in good health. The sample was blood.

The CDR3 loop reads CASSPQGMTDTQYF. CDR3 bases: TGTGCCAGCAGCCCACAGGGGATGACAGATACGCAGTATTTT. This chain links TRBV12-3 or TRBV12-4 with TRBJ2-3, with 7 bases aligning to TRBD1. Trimming took 6 bases from V and 3 from J; bases not matched to a gene: 6. This CDR3 is built from 14 residues.